Listed here are 18 T cell receptor beta chains from one sample, sequenced in a study of blood T cell repertoires in COVID-19. TCRdb's copy holds only in-frame clones and misses some; the assay was immunoSEQ multiplex PCR. The data hold roughly 80,000 clones, with roughly 80% observed a single time. The source material was peripheral blood. The receptors were gathered from a man aged 60 to 69 with active or convalescent COVID-19.

The chain employs TRBV6-5 and TRBJ1-2, with D unresolved. Germline values: CDR1 MNHEY, CDR2 SVGAGI. Trimming shortened V by 7 bases and J by 5 bases, and 17 bases separated the two germline ends. The CDR3 loop spans 14 amino acids. CDR3 DNA: TGTGCCAGCACCCAGAGCGGGTCACTATATGGCTACACCTTC. Its translation: CASTQSGSLYGYTF.

This chain connects TRBV5-6 to TRBJ1-3; D unresolved. Germline lookup yields CDR1 SGHDT and CDR2 YYEEEE. V shed 4 bases and J shed 2 bases, with 13 bases lying between them. This CDR3 comprises 15 residues. CDR3 sequence (DNA): TGTGCCAGCAGCCGCCCCCAAGCTACTGGAAACACCATATATTTT. Encoded protein: CASSRPQATGNTIYF.

The chain has TRBV6-2 or TRBV6-3 and TRBJ1-2; no clear D gene. The CDR3 extends over 11 amino acids. Germline CDR1 reads MNHEY; CDR2 reads SVGEGT. V shed 5 bases and J shed 8 bases, with 9 bases lying between them. CDR3 in DNA: TGTGCCAGCAGTGGCCGCCCGGGCTACACCTTC. Amino acid sequence: CASSGRPGYTF.

This clone has a single count. The genes are TRBV6-5 and TRBJ1-5; D gene unclear. The CDR3 has 15 amino acids. Germline CDR1 reads MNHEY; CDR2 reads SVGAGI. The V end lost 6 bases, the J end lost 0 bases, and 12 bases lay between the germline ends. CDR3 sequence: CASSPGLHSNQPQHF. CDR3 nucleotides: TGTGCCAGCAGCCCAGGTCTCCATAGCAATCAGCCCCAGCATTTT.

This chain links TRBV18 with TRBJ1-1; D unresolved. This CDR3 has 15 residues. Germline V CDR1 and CDR2: KGHSH, LQKENI. V gave up 0 bases and J gave up 4 bases, with 12 bases separating them. The CDR3 spells CASSPPSAAGTEAFF. The DNA of the CDR3 is TGTGCCAGCTCACCACCGAGTGCCGCGGGCACTGAAGCTTTCTTT.

This chain links TRBV6-6 with TRBJ2-5, with a possible D match to TRBD1 (6 bases). The CDR3 totals 15 residues. Looked up from germline, CDR1 is MNHNY and CDR2 is SVGAGI (reference sequence). Trimming shortened V by 2 bases and J by 5 bases, and 15 bases separated the two germline ends. CDR3 region: CASSYGQGNGETQYF. CDR3 nucleotide sequence: TGTGCCAGCAGTTACGGGCAGGGGAATGGGGAGACCCAGTACTTC.

The chain employs TRBV19 and TRBJ1-6; no clear D gene. The CDR3 is 16 amino acids. Germline V gene sequence: CDR1 LNHDA, CDR2 SQIVND (reference sequence). V was pared by 6 bases and J by 0 bases, with 12 bases between. The CDR3 region has the DNA TGTGCCAGTAGCCCCTCGCAGGTCTCCTATAATTCACCCCTCCACTTT. Its translation is CASSPSQVSYNSPLHF.

The V and J genes are TRBV20-1 and TRBJ1-1, with TRBD1 as a possible D gene (6 bases). The length of the CDR3 is 11 residues. CDR1 is DFQATT and CDR2 is SNEGSKA in the germline V gene (reference sequence). V was trimmed by 6 bases and J by 8 bases, leaving 13 bases between them. As DNA, the CDR3 is TGCAGTGCGCCCCAGGGGAAGGAAGCTTTCTTT. This gives the protein CSAPQGKEAFF.

The rearrangement uses TRBV7-6 and TRBJ2-3, with 13 bases fitting TRBD2. This CDR3 has 17 residues. Germline assignment: CDR1 SGHVS and CDR2 FNYEAQ. V lost 2 bases to trimming and J lost 0 bases; unmatched junction nucleotides: 2. The chain's CDR3 is CASSLMGLAGSTDTQYF. The DNA of the CDR3 is TGTGCCAGCAGCTTAATGGGACTAGCGGGGAGCACAGATACGCAGTATTTT.

V and J are TRBV20-1 and TRBJ2-4; the D gene is possibly TRBD1 (5 bases). The V and J ends lost 3 bases and 6 bases respectively, with 6 bases between them. This CDR3 spans 11 amino acids. The germline CDR1 and CDR2 sequences are DFQATT and SNEGSKA (reference sequence). CDR3 bases: TGCAGTGCTAGGCAGGGAAACATTCAGTACTTC. It is translated as CSARQGNIQYF.

This clone is a singleton in its sample. J is TRBJ1-2 and V is TRBV5-1; 7 bases line up with TRBD1. Per the germline V gene, CDR1 is SGHRS and CDR2 is YFSETQ. V trimming: 1 base; J trimming: 4 bases; junction bases outside the gene matches: 7. This CDR3 is 15 amino acids long. This chain's CDR3 is CASSLTFGDSYGYTF. The CDR3 DNA follows: TGCGCCAGCAGCTTGACCTTTGGGGACAGCTATGGCTACACCTTC.

This clone was seen only once. The CDR3 region has the DNA TGTGCCAGCAGCTTCGTTGCAGGGGGCTCTTATAGCTACGATGGCTACACCTTC. It specifies CASSFVAGGSYSYDGYTF. The V and J genes are TRBV5-5 and TRBJ1-2, with TRBD1 matching 8 bases. The V and J ends lost 2 bases and 6 bases, in that order; junction bases with no gene match: 18. Germline CDR1 SGHKS, CDR2 YYEKEE (reference sequence). This CDR3 contains 18 residues.

This chain uses TRBV10-3 with TRBJ2-2; 8 nucleotides line up with TRBD2. Germline assignment: CDR1 ENHRY and CDR2 SYGVKD. V shed 6 bases and J 2 bases; nucleotides not matched to a gene: 2. The CDR3 consists of 14 residues. For the CDR3, the DNA is TGTGCCATCAGACTAGCGGACAACACCGGGGAGCTGTTTTTT. It is translated as CAIRLADNTGELFF.

The sample holds a few counts of this clone. V and J are TRBV5-6 and TRBJ1-1; D is perhaps TRBD1 (5 bases). V was clipped by 0 bases and J by 1 base, with 13 bases between them. Per the germline V gene, CDR1 is SGHDT and CDR2 is YYEEEE. The CDR3 has 16 amino acids. CDR3 in DNA: TGTGCCAGCAGCTTGGCAGGGCAGGCCCGGAACACTGAAGCTTTCTTT. Its protein product is CASSLAGQARNTEAFF. The entire variable domain, with the rest obtained from reference TRBV5-6 and TRBJ1-1, is as follows: DAGVTQSPTHLIKTRGQQVTLRCSPKSGHDTVSWYQQALGQGPQFIFQYYEEEERQRGNFPDRFSGHQFPNYSSELNVNALLLGDSALYLCASSLAGQARNTEAFFGQGTRLTVV.

The chain employs TRBV5-1 and TRBJ2-7; 7 bases are a match to TRBD2. Trimming cost V 5 bases and J 3 bases; bases outside gene matches: 5. The CDR3 sequence is 13 residues long. Germline lookup yields CDR1 SGHRS and CDR2 YFSETQ. The CDR3 sequence is CASSPGGLYEQYF. The DNA for the CDR3 is TGCGCCAGCAGTCCGGGAGGACTCTACGAGCAGTACTTC.

The chain links TRBV3-1 (or the pseudogene TRBV3-2) to TRBJ2-2; 9 positions match TRBD2. CDR3 length: 18 amino acids. V trimming: 0 bases; J trimming: 3 bases; junction bases outside the gene matches: 8. Germline V gene sequence: CDR1 LGHDT, CDR2 YNNKEL (reference sequence). CDR3 region: CASSQEGGLASYTGELFF. In nucleotides, the CDR3 is TGTGCCAGCAGCCAAGAGGGAGGACTAGCGTCGTACACCGGGGAGCTGTTTTTT.

As regards this clone: One end of the junction fails to match germline, which may point to a read error. The genes are TRBV6-4 and TRBJ2-3, with D perhaps TRBD1 (6 bases). Germline assignment: CDR1 MRHNA and CDR2 SNTAGT. This CDR3 has 15 amino acids. The CDR3 sequence is CASSETRDITYTQYF. The CDR3 nucleotides are TGTGCCAGCAGTGAGACCCGGGACATCACATATACGCAGTATTTT.

The chain employs TRBV6-1 and TRBJ1-5, with D possibly being TRBD1 (6 bases). This CDR3 has 13 residues. CDR1 MNHNS and CDR2 SASEGT come from the germline V gene. Trimming pared 2 bases from V and 7 bases from J, leaving 9 bases between. The CDR3 loop reads CASSEKQGQPQHF. For the CDR3, the DNA is TGTGCCAGCAGTGAAAAGCAGGGGCAGCCCCAGCATTTT.